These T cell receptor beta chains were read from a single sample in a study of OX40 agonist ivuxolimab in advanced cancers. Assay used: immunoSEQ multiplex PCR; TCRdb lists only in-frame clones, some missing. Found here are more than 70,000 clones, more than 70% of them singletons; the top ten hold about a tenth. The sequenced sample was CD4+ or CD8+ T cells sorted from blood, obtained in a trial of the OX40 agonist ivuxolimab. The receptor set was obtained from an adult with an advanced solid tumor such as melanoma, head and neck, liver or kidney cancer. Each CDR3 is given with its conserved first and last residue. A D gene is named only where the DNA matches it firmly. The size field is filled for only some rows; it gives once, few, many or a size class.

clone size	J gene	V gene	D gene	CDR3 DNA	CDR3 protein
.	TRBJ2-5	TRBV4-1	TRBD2	TGCGCCAGCAGCTCTAGTTCGGGGGGGCGTCGGGAGACCCAGTACTTC	CASSSSSGGRRETQYF
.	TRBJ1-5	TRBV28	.	TGTGCCAGCAGTTGGGGTAGCGGTAGCAATCAGCCCCAGCATTTT	CASSWGSGSNQPQHF
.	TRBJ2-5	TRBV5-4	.	TGTGCCAGCAGCCCCCTCATAGGGGACCAAGAGACCCAGTACTTC	CASSPLIGDQETQYF
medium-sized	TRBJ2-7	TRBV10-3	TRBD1	TGTGCCATCACAGGGGGACAGTCCTACGAGCAGTACTTC	CAITGGQSYEQYF
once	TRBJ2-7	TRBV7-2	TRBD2	TGTGCCAGCAGCTTAGTGGCTAGCGGGGTAAGCTCCTACGAGCAGTACTTC	CASSLVASGVSSYEQYF
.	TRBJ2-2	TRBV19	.	TGTGCCAGTAGTATCGGGCAGGGGGGTGGCACCGGGGAGCTGTTTTTT	CASSIGQGGGTGELFF
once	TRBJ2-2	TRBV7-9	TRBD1	TGTGCCAGCAGCTTACAGGGGGTGGCCGGGGAGCTGTTTTTT	CASSLQGVAGELFF
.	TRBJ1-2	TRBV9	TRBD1	TGTGCCAGCAGCAAAACTCGACAGGGAAACTATGGCTACACCTTC	CASSKTRQGNYGYTF
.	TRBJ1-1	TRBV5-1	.	TGCGCCAGCAGCTTGACTCTCATGAACACTGAAGCTTTCTTT	CASSLTLMNTEAFF
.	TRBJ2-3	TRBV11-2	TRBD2	TGTGCCAGCAGCTTAGAACCAGCGGGGGGCCTACGAAACACAGATACGCAGTATTTT	CASSLEPAGGLRNTDTQYF
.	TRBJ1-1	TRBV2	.	TGTGCCAGCAGTGAGCAGGGTCGGTCGGAGACTGAAGCTTTCTTT	CASSEQGRSETEAFF
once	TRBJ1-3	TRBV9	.	TGTGCCAGCAGCGCGCGGGGCTCTGGAAACACCATATATTTT	CASSARGSGNTIYF
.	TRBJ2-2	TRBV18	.	TGTGCCAGCTCACCGCCGCGCGGGCGCCCGAACACCGGGGAGCTGTTTTTT	CASSPPRGRPNTGELFF
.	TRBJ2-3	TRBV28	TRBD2	TGTGCCAGCAGCCTAGCGGGGGAGACTTCAGATACGCAGTATTTT	CASSLAGETSDTQYF
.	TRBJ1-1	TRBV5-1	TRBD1	TGCGCCAGCTCTCCTGGGGGGACAGGGAACACTGAAGCTTTCTTT	CASSPGGTGNTEAFF
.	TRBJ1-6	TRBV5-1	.	TGCGCCAGCAGGGGGTACAGCTCCTATAATTCACCCCTCCACTTT	CASRGYSSYNSPLHF